This T cell receptor (beta chain) was captured in a study of T cell changes during pregnancy in multiple sclerosis. The CDR3 runs to 13 residues. Germline CDR1 MNHEY, CDR2 SVGAGI. After removal of 9 bases from V and 0 bases from J, the junction contained 0 bases not matched to a gene. Generated by immunoSEQ multiplex PCR, the TCRdb table keeps only in-frame clones and is missing some. The repertoire holds some 81,000 clones, with roughly 91% as singletons. The sample here was peripheral blood, taken after pregnancy. The TCR was taken from a female donor in good health, enrolled as a control in a pregnancy study. The V gene is TRBV6-5, the J gene TRBJ1-4; 8 bases agree with TRBD1. The CDR3 loop reads CARGQATNEKLFF. In DNA form, the CDR3 reads TGTGCCAGGGGACAGGCAACTAATGAAAAACTGTTTTTT.